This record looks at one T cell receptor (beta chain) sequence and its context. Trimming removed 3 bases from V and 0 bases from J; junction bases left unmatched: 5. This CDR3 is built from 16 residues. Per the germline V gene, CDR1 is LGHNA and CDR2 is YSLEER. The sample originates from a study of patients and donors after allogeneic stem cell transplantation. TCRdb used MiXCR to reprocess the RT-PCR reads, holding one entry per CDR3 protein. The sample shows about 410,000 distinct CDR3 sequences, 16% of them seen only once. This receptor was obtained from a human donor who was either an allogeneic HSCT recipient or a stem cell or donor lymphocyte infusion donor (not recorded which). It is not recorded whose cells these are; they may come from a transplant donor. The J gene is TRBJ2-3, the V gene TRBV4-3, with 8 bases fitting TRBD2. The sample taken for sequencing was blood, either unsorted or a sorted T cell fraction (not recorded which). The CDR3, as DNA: TGCGCCAGCAGCCAGACTAGCGCTACTAGCACAGATACGCAGTATTTT. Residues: CASSQTSATSTDTQYF.